There are a few counts of the clone carrying this T cell receptor (beta chain). Trimming stripped 2 bases from V and 5 bases from J, with 7 bases between. The CDR3 is made up of 13 amino acids. Germline lookup yields CDR1 SGHTA and CDR2 FQGTGA. The sample comes from a study of blood T cell repertoires in COVID-19. Turning to the study itself: Whether acute or convalescent, the COVID-19 samples came from the United States, Italy and Spain. T cells, B-cell-depleted T cells, or PBMCs provided the cDNA or gDNA that served as material.

Per the original data handling: Reference gene primer amplification gave estimated nucleated cell counts. Profiled with immunoSEQ multiplex PCR; TCRdb holds only in-frame clones, not every one. From that table come the V and J calls and clone size; the DNA was used to work out D and trimming. The sample yields about 88,000 clones, roughly 90% seen once. V and J are TRBV7-3 and TRBJ2-1; D not certain. The sequenced sample consisted of peripheral blood. The TCR was taken from a man aged 55 to 69 with acute or convalescent COVID-19. This chain's CDR3 is CASSLGQNNEQFF. Written as DNA, the CDR3 is TGTGCCAGCAGCTTAGGGCAGAACAATGAGCAGTTCTTC.